The TCR beta chain described here comes from a study of T-cell reconstitution after alpha-beta-depleted transplantation in children (dated by TCRdb to about 2016). At the level of the whole study: The study quantitatively tracked T-cell immune reconstitution after TCRalphabeta/CD19-depleted allogeneic hematopoietic cell transplantation in children using TCR repertoire profiling.

The cysteine opens and the phenylalanine closes a CDR3 of 14 amino acids. The retained sequence is limited to the CDR3, 42 bases, with the frame set at the first base. Reading the germline V gene gives CDR1 SGDLS and CDR2 YYNGEE. A distance of 13 bases separates the germline ends of V and J, which lose 3 bases and 7 bases respectively. The protocol used for the library was PCR. Sequencing was carried out with an Illumina HiSeq 2500. TCR library preparation used molecular barcoding, with unique molecular identifiers applied to normalize quantification of the TCRbeta repertoire. TCRdb trimmed public reads at Q25 via fastp, called clones via MiXCR and kept in-frame beta chains. Rows with a matching CDR3 protein are joined into one entry that keeps the most common DNA and genes. The sample table shows some 350,000 distinct CDR3 sequences, and 9% to 12% are seen once. The ten largest make up under 3% of the sample.

This clonotype was found a few times. Which antigen it targets is not known. No per-base quality is available; no much larger clone lies one base away. Source: PBMCs from the stem cell graft donor, taken from the stem cell graft. Rearrangement joined TRBV9 to TRBJ2-2; the D region possibly corresponds to TRBD1 (5 bases align). The TCR sequence derives from a human donor who donated a stem cell graft to a child with acute lymphoblastic leukemia. The CDR3 region has the sequence CASSGNLGHGELFF. The DNA is TGTGCCAGCAGCGGGAATCTGGGGCACGGGGAGCTGTTTTTT.